The 15 T cell receptor beta chains below all came from one sample that was sequenced in a study of T cell responses to AZD1222 COVID-19 vaccine. Profiled with immunoSEQ multiplex PCR; TCRdb holds only in-frame clones, not every one. This sample has approximately 28,000 clones; roughly 90% occur once, and the top ten carry approximately 8%. The sequenced sample was peripheral blood, obtained 28 days after the second AZD1222 dose. The receptor source for this set is an adult who received the AZD1222 COVID-19 vaccine.

Here the CDR3 DNA reads TGTGCCACCAGTGACACGACAGGGGCCGAAGATCAGCCCCAGCATTTT. Translation: CATSDTTGAEDQPQHF. The V and J genes are TRBV24-1 and TRBJ1-5; 8 positions agree with TRBD1. CDR1 KGHDR and CDR2 SFDVKD come from the germline V gene. This CDR3 has 16 residues. The V and J ends lost 4 bases and 5 bases, in that order; junction bases with no gene match: 9.

CDR3 nucleotide sequence: TGTGCCAGCAGCCAAGATGGACAGGGGGTTCGGTATGGCTACACCTTC. Translating it yields CASSQDGQGVRYGYTF. The rearrangement joins TRBV3-1 (or the pseudogene TRBV3-2) to TRBJ1-2; 10 bases match TRBD1. Germline trimming cut 0 bases from V and 5 bases from J; bases unmatched to any gene: 6. The length of the CDR3 is 16 residues. Germline lookup yields CDR1 LGHDT and CDR2 YNNKEL (reference sequence).

The rearrangement links TRBV6-1 to TRBJ2-1, with D unresolved. The germline V and J ends were trimmed by 3 bases and 0 bases, with 18 bases remaining between them. The V gene's germline CDR1 is MNHNS and CDR2 SASEGT. CDR3 length: 18 amino acids. The CDR3 spells CASSDTGPQLGSYNEQFF. DNA for the CDR3: TGTGCCAGCAGTGACACCGGGCCCCAGTTAGGCTCCTACAATGAGCAGTTCTTC.

The genes are TRBV12-5 and TRBJ1-5, with unresolved D. Germline values: CDR1 LGHNT, CDR2 FRNRAP. Between the trimmed V and J ends, which lost 1 base and 15 bases, there was a span of 10 bases. This CDR3 is built from 11 residues. In nucleotides, the CDR3 is TGTGCTAGTGGTTTGGCGGGATTTGTGCATTTT. Protein product: CASGLAGFVHF. Combining the CDR3 with reference TRBV12-5 and TRBJ1-5 gives the whole variable domain DARVTQTPRHKVTEMGQEVTMRCQPILGHNTVFWYRQTMMQGLELLAYFRNRAPLDDSGMPKDRFSAEMPDATLATLKIQPSEPRDSAVYFCASGLAGFVHFGDGTRLSIL.

The rearrangement links TRBV7-2 to TRBJ1-4; no reliable D call. Germline V gene data show CDR1 as SGHTA and CDR2 as FQGNSA. The CDR3 covers 15 residues. Between the trimmed V and J ends, which lost 2 bases and 5 bases, there was a span of 12 bases. CDR3 protein: CASSLLGIGNEKLFF. CDR3 bases: TGTGCCAGCAGCTTATTAGGAATCGGAAATGAAAAACTGTTTTTT.

The CDR3 nucleotides read TGTGCCAGCAGCGCCACCACAGGGAGGCGTCCCTACGAGCAGTACTTC. Encoded protein: CASSATTGRRPYEQYF. This rearrangement joins TRBV9 to TRBJ2-7, with D perhaps matching TRBD1 or TRBD2 (6 bases each). Germline V lookup: CDR1 SGDLS, CDR2 YYNGEE. The CDR3 is 16 amino acids. The germline V and J ends were trimmed by 3 bases and 2 bases, with 18 bases remaining between them.

V and J are TRBV13 and TRBJ2-4, with D perhaps matching TRBD2 (5 bases). The CDR3 runs to 17 residues. V lost 5 bases and J lost 11, with 28 bases in between. Germline V gene lookup returns CDR1 PRHDT and CDR2 FYEKMQ (reference sequence). In DNA form, the CDR3 reads TGTGCCAGCAGCAGACTCCACGAGGACGCATCACTAGAGTTTCAGTACTTC. Residues: CASSRLHEDASLEFQYF.

The chain combines TRBV7-2 with TRBJ1-5, with D perhaps TRBD1 (5 bases). Per germline, CDR1 SGHTA and CDR2 FQGNSA. Trimming took 2 bases from V and 4 from J, leaving 12 bases between them. The CDR3 has 15 residues. The CDR3 loop is CASSLYRQGNQPQHF. DNA of the CDR3: TGTGCCAGCAGCTTATATCGGCAGGGAAATCAGCCCCAGCATTTT.

The chain links TRBV6-2 or TRBV6-3 to TRBJ1-1, with D possibly matching TRBD1 (5 bases). The CDR3 length is 14 residues. Trimming took off 4 bases at V and 3 bases at J, with 12 bases between the two ends. Germline lookup yields CDR1 MNHEY and CDR2 SVGEGT. The CDR3 bases are TGTGCCAGCAGTTGGGGGGGAACGTACACTGAAGCTTTCTTT. Its protein is CASSWGGTYTEAFF.

This rearrangement joins TRBV7-2 to TRBJ1-4, with D possibly TRBD1 on 6 matching bases. Trimming left V 4 bases short and J 2 bases short, with 20 bases between. The CDR3 extends over 18 amino acids. The germline CDR1 and CDR2 sequences are SGHTA and FQGNSA. The CDR3 DNA follows: TGTGCCAGCAGCTCCCGCGTGGGGGCGAGCAGGACTAATGAAAAACTGTTTTTT. Encoded protein: CASSSRVGASRTNEKLFF.

The rearrangement uses TRBV6-2 or TRBV6-3 and TRBJ2-5; 10 bases agree with TRBD1. The CDR3 loop spans 13 amino acids. Trimming took 2 bases from V and 10 from J; bases not matched to a gene: 4. The V gene's germline CDR1 is MNHEY and CDR2 SVGEGT. The chain's CDR3 is CASSYLDRGHQYF. The CDR3 DNA sequence: TGTGCCAGCAGTTACCTTGACAGGGGGCACCAGTACTTC.

The chain has TRBV5-1 and TRBJ1-2; D ambiguous. Germline lookup yields CDR1 SGHRS and CDR2 YFSETQ. There are 15 residues in the CDR3. Trimming took off 0 bases at V and 0 bases at J, with 9 bases between the two ends. The CDR3 sequence: CASSLGVSPNYGYTF. The CDR3 nucleotides read TGCGCCAGCAGCTTGGGGGTGAGTCCTAACTATGGCTACACCTTC. Full variable domain (remainder filled in from reference TRBV5-1 and TRBJ1-2): KAGVTQTPRYLIKTRGQQVTLSCSPISGHRSVSWYQQTPGQGLQFLFEYFSETQRNKGNFPGRFSGRQFSNSRSEMNVSTLELGDSALYLCASSLGVSPNYGYTFGSGTRLTVV.

The chain links TRBV18 to TRBJ1-5; 7 nucleotides align to TRBD1. This CDR3 comprises 14 residues. The germline V gene has CDR1 KGHSH and CDR2 LQKENI. With 5 bases clipped from V and 2 bases from J, the junction kept 3 bases outside the gene matches. The CDR3 loop is CASSATGGNQPQHF. CDR3 nucleotide sequence: TGTGCCAGCTCAGCCACAGGGGGCAATCAGCCCCAGCATTTT.

The CDR3 sequence: CASSYATGEREKLFF. The CDR3 DNA is TGTGCCAGCAGTTACGCAACAGGGGAAAGAGAAAAACTGTTTTTT. This sequence joins TRBV6-5 and TRBJ1-4; 7 positions match TRBD1. This CDR3 region has 15 residues. CDR1 and CDR2 from the germline V gene are MNHEY and SVGAGI. V was pared by 2 bases and J by 8 bases, with 8 bases of the junction left unmatched.

V and J are TRBV19 and TRBJ1-4; 7 positions match TRBD1. Germline values: CDR1 LNHDA, CDR2 SQIVND (reference sequence). The CDR3 spans 14 residues. V lost 6 bases and J lost 3; bases outside the gene matches: 4. In DNA form, the CDR3 reads TGTGCCAGTAGCGCCGGGACAGCTAATGAAAAACTGTTTTTT. This translates into CASSAGTANEKLFF.